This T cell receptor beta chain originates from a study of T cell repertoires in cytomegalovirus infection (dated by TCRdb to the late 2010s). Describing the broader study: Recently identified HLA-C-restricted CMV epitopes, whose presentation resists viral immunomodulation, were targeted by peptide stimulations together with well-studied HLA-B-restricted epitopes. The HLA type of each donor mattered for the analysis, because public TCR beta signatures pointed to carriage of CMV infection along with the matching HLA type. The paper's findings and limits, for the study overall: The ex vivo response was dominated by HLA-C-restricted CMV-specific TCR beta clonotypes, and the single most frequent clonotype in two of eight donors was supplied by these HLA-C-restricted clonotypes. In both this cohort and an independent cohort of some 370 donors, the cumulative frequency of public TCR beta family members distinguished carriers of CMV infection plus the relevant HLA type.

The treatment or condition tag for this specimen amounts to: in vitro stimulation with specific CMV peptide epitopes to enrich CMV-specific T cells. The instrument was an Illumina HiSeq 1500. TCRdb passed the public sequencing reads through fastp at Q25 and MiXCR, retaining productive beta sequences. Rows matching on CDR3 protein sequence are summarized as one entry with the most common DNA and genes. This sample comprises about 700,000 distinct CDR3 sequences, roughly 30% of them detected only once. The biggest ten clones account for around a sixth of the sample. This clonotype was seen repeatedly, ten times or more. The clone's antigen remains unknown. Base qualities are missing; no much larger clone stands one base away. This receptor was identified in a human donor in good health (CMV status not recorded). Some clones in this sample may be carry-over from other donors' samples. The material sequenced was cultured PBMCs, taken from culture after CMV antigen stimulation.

The CDR3 region reads CASSLSNGGNSPLHF. The DNA sequence reads TGTGCCAGCAGCCTATCTAACGGCGGGAATTCACCCCTCCACTTT. The sequence is built from TRBV7-9 and TRBJ1-6, with no reliable assignment of the D segment. Including cysteine and phenylalanine, the CDR3 has 15 amino acids. Only the CDR3 part of the read is kept: 45 bases, read in frame from the first base. The junction shows trimming of 5 bases on V and 7 bases on J, plus 15 bases between the germline ends. CDR1 and CDR2 were assigned from the germline V gene (reference sequence) as SEHNR and FQNEAQ.